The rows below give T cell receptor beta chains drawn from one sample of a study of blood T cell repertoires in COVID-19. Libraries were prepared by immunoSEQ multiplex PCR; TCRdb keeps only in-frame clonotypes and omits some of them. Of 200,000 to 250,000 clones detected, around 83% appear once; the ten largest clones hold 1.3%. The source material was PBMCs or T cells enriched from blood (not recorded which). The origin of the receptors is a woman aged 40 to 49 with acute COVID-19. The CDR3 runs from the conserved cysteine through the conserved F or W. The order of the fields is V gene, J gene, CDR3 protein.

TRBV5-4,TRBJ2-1,CASSAGTEQFF
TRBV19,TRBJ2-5,CASSERGGETQYF
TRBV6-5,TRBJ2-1,CASLRGTSGSNEQFF
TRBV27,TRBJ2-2,CASSLHQNTGELFF
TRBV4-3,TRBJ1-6,CASSQDKGAPNSPLHF
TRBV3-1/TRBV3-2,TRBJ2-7,CASSQGLGANEQYF
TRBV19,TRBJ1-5,CASSARTGPINQPQHF
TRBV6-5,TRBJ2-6,CASSRRTSGANVLTF
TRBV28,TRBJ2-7,CASSFPRTGSYEQYF
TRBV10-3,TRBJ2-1,CAISESGRANNEQFF
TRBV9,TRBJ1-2,CASSSGTGVYGYTF
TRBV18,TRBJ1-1,CASSEDMNTEAFF
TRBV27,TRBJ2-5,CASSLLAGGQETQYF
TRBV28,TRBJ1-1,CASSSPLTGTNTEAFF
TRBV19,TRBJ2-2,CASRGQINTGELFF
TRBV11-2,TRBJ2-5,CASSFGLFPETQYF
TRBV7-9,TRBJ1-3,CASSTTVSSGNTIYF
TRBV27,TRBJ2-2,CASTYQGTGELFF
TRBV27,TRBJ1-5,CASSSRTGFTNQPQHF
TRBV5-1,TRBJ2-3,CASSPGGGTDTQYF
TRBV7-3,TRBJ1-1,CASSLGGENTEAFF
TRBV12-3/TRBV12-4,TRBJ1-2,CASSTDRDYGYTF
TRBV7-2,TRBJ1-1,CASSLGSSRARTEAFF
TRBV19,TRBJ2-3,CASSLSQVLATQYF
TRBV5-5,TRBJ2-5,CASSGPFQRETQYF
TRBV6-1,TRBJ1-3,CASSEGTGNTIYF
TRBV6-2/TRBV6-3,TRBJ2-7,CASSRQGGGYEQYF
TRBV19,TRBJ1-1,CASRGTGAMNTEAFF
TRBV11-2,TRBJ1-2,CASSSTGELYGYTF
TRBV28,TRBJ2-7,CASSPQLLHHEQYF
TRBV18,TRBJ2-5,CASSPRADQETQYF
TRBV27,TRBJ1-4,CASSHDRKNEKLFF
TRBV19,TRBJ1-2,CASSAQGGFGYTF
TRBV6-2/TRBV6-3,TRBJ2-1,CASSWTSGSYNEQFF
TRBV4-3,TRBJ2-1,CASSPLVGTGDPNEQFF
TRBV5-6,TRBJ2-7,CASSLGRTRSSYEQYF
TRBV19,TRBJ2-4,CASSPPGQTKNIQYF
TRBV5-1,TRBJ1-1,CASSSTGTGNTEAFF
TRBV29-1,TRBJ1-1,CSVEVLAGETEAFF
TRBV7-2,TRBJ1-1,CASSLKGMSTEAFF
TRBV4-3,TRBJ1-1,CASSQGSRVVTEAFF
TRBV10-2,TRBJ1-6,CASSEPGEYNSPLHF
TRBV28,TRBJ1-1,CASSFSGGGTEAFF
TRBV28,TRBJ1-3,CASSPPGGRDTIYF
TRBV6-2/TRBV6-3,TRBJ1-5,CASSLFRDRAIYQPQHF
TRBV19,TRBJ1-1,CASSITEQGFLFNSEAFF
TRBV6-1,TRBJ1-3,CASSDEPLVGNTIYF
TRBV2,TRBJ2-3,CASRPTGVITDTQYF
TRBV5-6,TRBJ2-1,CASSPSRDRYNEQFF
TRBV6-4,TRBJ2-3,CASSERSGGGTDTQYF
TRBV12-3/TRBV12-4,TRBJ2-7,CASTGVSYEQYF
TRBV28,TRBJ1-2,CASSPGQGVIGLHGYTF
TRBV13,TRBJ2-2,CASCPGGGNTGELFF
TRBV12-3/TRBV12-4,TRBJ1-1,CASSRDRVSEAFF
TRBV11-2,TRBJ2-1,CASSHRLAGRYNEQFF
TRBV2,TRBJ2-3,CASSESASPTQEKYF
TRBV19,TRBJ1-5,CATGQDNQPQHF
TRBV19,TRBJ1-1,CASSTGTGNEAFF
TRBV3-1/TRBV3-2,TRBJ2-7,CASSQKRTGGYEQYF
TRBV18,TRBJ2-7,CASSNQGQGFHEQYF